This is a list of T cell receptor beta chains from one sample in a study of T cells in Graves' hyperthyroidism and ophthalmopathy. MiXCR, applied by TCRdb to the multiplex PCR reads, yields one record per CDR3 protein. This table has approximately 210,000 distinct CDR3 sequences, 17% appearing once. Material: blood. All receptors derive from a man aged 45-65 years with Graves' hyperthyroidism. Both conserved end residues are part of each CDR3.

>TRBV18|TRBJ2-3
CASSPRTSDTQYF
>TRBV28|TRBJ2-5
CASRTYLAGEGETQYF
>TRBV28|TRBJ1-6
CASSKSGNSPLHF
>TRBV7-9|TRBJ1-1
CASSPTATLTTEAFF
>TRBV6-1|TRBJ2-3
CASTTGTDTQYF
>TRBV5-1|TRBJ2-1
CASSSDGYNEQFF
>TRBV5-8|TRBJ2-5
CASSSVQETQYF
>TRBV12-3/TRBV12-4|TRBJ1-2
CASSRTRAYGYTF
>TRBV24-1|TRBJ1-1
CATSGTATEAFF
>TRBV28|TRBJ1-2
CASSLSGGIYGYTF
>TRBV29-1|TRBJ2-1
CSASVRSYNEQFF
>TRBV5-1|TRBJ2-7
CASSLGQGEQYF
>TRBV12-3/TRBV12-4|TRBJ2-3
CASSLYGTISTDTQYF
>TRBV4-1|TRBJ2-7
CASSHSVMGFYEQYF
>TRBV13|TRBJ2-3
CASSLVGYSTDTQYF
>TRBV2|TRBJ2-5
CASSGTGGIQETQYF
>TRBV28|TRBJ2-3
CASRSDTLNTQYF
>TRBV6-1|TRBJ1-5
CATQIRAVSNQPQHF
>TRBV6-6|TRBJ1-2
CASSYSSVDLSGYTF
>TRBV6-1|TRBJ2-4
CASEPTGLAKNIQYF
>TRBV6-2/TRBV6-3|TRBJ2-1
CASSLWEGGHEQFF
>TRBV9|TRBJ2-4
CASSVGLGDAKNIQYF
>TRBV7-2|TRBJ2-3
CASSPRLAGATDTQYF
>TRBV20-1|TRBJ2-5
CSAVDSLQETQYF
>TRBV29-1|TRBJ2-3
CSVEGAQTDTQYF
>TRBV4-3|TRBJ1-1
CASSQDLEGTEAFF
>TRBV24-1|TRBJ2-3
CATSDTLAGVGTDTQYF
>TRBV13|TRBJ2-7
CASSARTGGYEQYF
>TRBV18|TRBJ1-4
CASSPGQPATNEKLFF
>TRBV11-2|TRBJ1-1
CASSLAPFEILNTEAFF
>TRBV11-2|TRBJ1-2
CASSSTRHRNGYTF
>TRBV7-9|TRBJ1-1
CASSDPPTAPLNTEAFF
>TRBV19|TRBJ2-1
CASRAGGLDEQFF
>TRBV3-1|TRBJ1-2
CASRHTGADYGYTF
>TRBV6-5|TRBJ1-2
CASSYSPRTYGYTF
>TRBV11-1|TRBJ2-7
CASSRGQPLRHEQYF
>TRBV7-3|TRBJ2-1
CASSLIAGSEQFF
>TRBV6-1|TRBJ2-7
CASSYWGLRGEQYF
>TRBV19|TRBJ2-2
CASSISAAAANTGELFF
>TRBV12-3/TRBV12-4|TRBJ2-1
CASSFGTLAGVKNEQFF